This entry is about one TCR beta chain. Its antigen is as yet unknown. This specimen belongs to a study of identical twins. Notes on the study in general: When twins shared out-of-frame alpha sequences, those sequences had excess low generation probability.

Through template switching, a universal primer site was introduced, and the cDNA contained unique molecular identifiers. TCRdb re-called the 5' RACE reads with MiXCR, one entry per CDR3 protein. This sample yields a few hundred thousand distinct CDR3 sequences, of which approximately 15% are seen a single time; about 0.94% belongs to the top ten. No donor was unhealthy or non-Caucasian. Germline CDR1 GTSNPN, CDR2 SVGIG (reference sequence). Between the trimmed V and J ends, which lost 8 bases and 3 bases, there was a span of 14 bases. This CDR3 contains 12 residues. The same sample was also used in a study of yellow fever vaccine responses in identical twins.

The gene calls are TRBV30 and TRBJ2-7, with D tentatively TRBD1 (5 bases). Sequenced input: CD4+ T cells sorted from blood. The sequence came from a woman under 30 in good health. In DNA form, the CDR3 reads TGTGCCAGGACGGACACCGGCTACGAGCAGTACTTC. Amino acids: CARTDTGYEQYF.